This TCR beta chain is from a study of blood T cell repertoires in COVID-19. On the study more broadly: Sites across the United States, Italy and Spain contributed samples from acute and convalescent COVID-19. PBMCs, B-cell-depleted T cells, or T cells provided the cDNA or gDNA that made up the material.

In the original analysis: Nucleated cell counts were estimated from reference gene primer amplification. The protocol was immunoSEQ multiplex PCR, while the TCRdb copy is restricted to in-frame clones and leaves out a portion. V and J calls and clone size are as listed in that table; D and trimming were resolved from the DNA. Counted here are roughly 68,000 clones, 70% to 90% occurring once; the ten biggest clones make up approximately 30%. The CDR3 runs to 15 residues. Germline CDR1 and CDR2: DFQATT and SNEGSKA (reference sequence). Trimming removed 5 bases from V and 7 bases from J, with 21 bases in between.

This clonotype was obtained from a man aged 50 or older with acute or convalescent COVID-19. The chain employs TRBV20-1 and TRBJ2-1; tentative D call: TRBD2 (6 bases). Source material: peripheral blood. CDR3 sequence: CSARDRLVSRNEQFF. In DNA form, the CDR3 reads TGCAGTGCTCGTGATAGACTAGTTTCAAGAAATGAGCAGTTCTTC.